A single sample is the source of the 4 T cell receptor beta chains below, sequenced in a study of blood T cells in healthy people across ages (dated by TCRdb to the mid-2010s). Libraries were made using 5' RACE. Sequencing was carried out with an Illumina HiSeq 2500. The second PCR ran for roughly 7 to 11 cycles and used a J-beta primer mix along with a sample-barcoded 5' primer. Using fastp trimming at Q25 and MiXCR clonotype assembly, TCRdb reanalyzed the public sequencing data and kept in-frame beta chains. Identical CDR3 proteins give one entry, which carries the most common genes and DNA. The sample data list hundreds of thousands of distinct CDR3 sequences, and under 30% of these were observed just once. The leading ten clones occupy 17% of the sample. The sample consisted of blood. These receptors were obtained from a woman at least 80 years old in good health.

This clonotype was counted between two and nine times. The chain is built from TRBV6-2 or TRBV6-3 and TRBJ2-2; 9 bases align to TRBD2. CDR3 size: 17 residues. The V gene end was trimmed by 2 bases and the J gene end by 4 bases; junction bases not matched to a gene: 8. Per germline, CDR1 MNHEY and CDR2 SVGEGT. CDR3 in DNA: TGTGCCAGCAGTTACCGGAAAGCGGGGGGTTCCACCGGGGAGCTGTTTTTT. Translated: CASSYRKAGGSTGELFF.

This clonotype was counted ten times or more. The chain carries TRBV6-5 and TRBJ2-1; D remains ambiguous. V was cut by 4 bases and J by 10 bases, with 14 bases left in between. CDR1 is MNHEY and CDR2 is SVGAGI in the germline V gene. The CDR3 runs to 13 residues. CDR3 bases: TGTGCCAGCAGTTCTGGGCAGCCTCCGGAGCAGTTCTTC. The encoded protein is CASSSGQPPEQFF.

In the case of this clonotype: With a much larger clone just one base away, this may be a read error. This chain links TRBV10-3 with TRBJ1-5; no firm D call. Germline assignment: CDR1 ENHRY and CDR2 SYGVKD. Trimming took off 4 bases at V and 4 bases at J, with 5 bases between the two ends. The CDR3 covers 12 residues. CDR3 nucleotide sequence: TGTGCCATCAGTGTTCCGAATCAGCCCCAGCATTTT. The encoded protein is CAISVPNQPQHF.

This clonotype has just a few counts. Given a much more abundant clone one base away, this may be a read error. CDR3 in DNA: TGTGCCAGCAGATGGGCCTGGGGCGGGGGAACCCAGTACTTC. Translation: CASRWAWGGGTQYF. The chain links TRBV6-2 or TRBV6-3 to TRBJ2-5; 7 bases match TRBD2. With V trimmed by 6 bases and J by 8 bases, 12 bases remained unmatched. Germline lookup yields CDR1 MNHEY and CDR2 SVGEGT. The CDR3 consists of 14 residues.